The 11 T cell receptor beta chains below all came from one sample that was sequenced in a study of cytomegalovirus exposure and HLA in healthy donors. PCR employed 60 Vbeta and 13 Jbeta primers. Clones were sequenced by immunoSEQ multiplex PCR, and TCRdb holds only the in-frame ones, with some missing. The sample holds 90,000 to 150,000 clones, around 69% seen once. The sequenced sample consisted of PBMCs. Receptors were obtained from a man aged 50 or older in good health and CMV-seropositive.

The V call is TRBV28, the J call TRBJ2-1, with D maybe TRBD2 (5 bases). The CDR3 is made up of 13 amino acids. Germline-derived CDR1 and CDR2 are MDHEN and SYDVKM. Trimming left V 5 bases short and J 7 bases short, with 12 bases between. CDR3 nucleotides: TGTGCCAGCAGTACCCGGGGAAGGAATGAGCAGTTCTTC. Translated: CASSTRGRNEQFF.

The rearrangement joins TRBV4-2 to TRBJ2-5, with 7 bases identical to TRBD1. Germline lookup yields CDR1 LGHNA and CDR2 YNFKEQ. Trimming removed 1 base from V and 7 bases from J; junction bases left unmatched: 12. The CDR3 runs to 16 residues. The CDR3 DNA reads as TGTGCCAGCAGCCAAGGGTTGAGGCAGGGGGATGGGACCCAGTACTTC. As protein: CASSQGLRQGDGTQYF.

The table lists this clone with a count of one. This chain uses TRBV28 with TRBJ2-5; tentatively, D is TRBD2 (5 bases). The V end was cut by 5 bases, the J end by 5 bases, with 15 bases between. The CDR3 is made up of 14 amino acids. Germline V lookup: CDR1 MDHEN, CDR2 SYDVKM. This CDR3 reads CASSPRGREETQYF. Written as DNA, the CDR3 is TGTGCCAGCAGTCCCCGAGGAAGGGAGGAGACCCAGTACTTC.

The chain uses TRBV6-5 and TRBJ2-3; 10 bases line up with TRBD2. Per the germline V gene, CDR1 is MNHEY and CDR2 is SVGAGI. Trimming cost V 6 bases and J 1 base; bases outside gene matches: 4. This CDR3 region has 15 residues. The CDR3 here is CASRRGLAGTDTQYF. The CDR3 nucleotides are TGTGCCAGCAGACGCGGACTAGCGGGCACAGATACGCAGTATTTT.

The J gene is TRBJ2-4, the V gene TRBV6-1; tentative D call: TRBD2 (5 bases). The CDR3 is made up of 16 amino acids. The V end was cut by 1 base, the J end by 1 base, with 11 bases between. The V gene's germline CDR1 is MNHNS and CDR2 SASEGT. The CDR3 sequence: CASSEVAGLAKNIQYF. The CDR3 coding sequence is TGTGCCAGCAGTGAAGTGGCGGGTTTGGCCAAAAACATTCAGTACTTC.

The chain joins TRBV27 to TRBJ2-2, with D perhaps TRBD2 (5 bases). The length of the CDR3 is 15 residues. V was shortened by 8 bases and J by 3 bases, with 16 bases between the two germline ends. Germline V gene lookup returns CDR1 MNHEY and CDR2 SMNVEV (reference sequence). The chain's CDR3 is CASGPWRRDTGELFF. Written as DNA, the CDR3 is TGTGCCAGCGGGCCCTGGAGGCGGGACACCGGGGAGCTGTTTTTT.

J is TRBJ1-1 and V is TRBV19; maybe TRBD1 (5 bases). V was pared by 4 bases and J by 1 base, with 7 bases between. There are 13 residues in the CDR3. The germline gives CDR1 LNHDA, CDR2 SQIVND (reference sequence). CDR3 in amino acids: CASSTGQNTEAFF. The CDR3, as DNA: TGTGCCAGTAGTACTGGACAGAACACTGAAGCTTTCTTT.

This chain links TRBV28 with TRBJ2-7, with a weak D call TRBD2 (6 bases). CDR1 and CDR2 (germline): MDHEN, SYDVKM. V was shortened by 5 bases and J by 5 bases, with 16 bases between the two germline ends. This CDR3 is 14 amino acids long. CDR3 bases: TGTGCCAGCAGTCCGAGACTAGATTCCCACGAGCAGTACTTC. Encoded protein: CASSPRLDSHEQYF.

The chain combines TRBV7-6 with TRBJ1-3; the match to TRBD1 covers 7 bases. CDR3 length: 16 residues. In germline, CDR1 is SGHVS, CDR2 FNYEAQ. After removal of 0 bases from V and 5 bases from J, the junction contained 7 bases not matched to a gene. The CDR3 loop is CASSLAGGAGRNTIYF. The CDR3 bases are TGTGCCAGCAGCTTAGCAGGGGGCGCGGGAAGAAACACCATATATTTT.

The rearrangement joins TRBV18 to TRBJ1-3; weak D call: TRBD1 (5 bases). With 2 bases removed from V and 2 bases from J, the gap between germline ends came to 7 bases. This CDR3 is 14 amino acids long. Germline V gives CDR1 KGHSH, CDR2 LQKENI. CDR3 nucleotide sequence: TGTGCCAGCTCACCAGACAGAACTGGAAACACCATATATTTT. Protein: CASSPDRTGNTIYF.

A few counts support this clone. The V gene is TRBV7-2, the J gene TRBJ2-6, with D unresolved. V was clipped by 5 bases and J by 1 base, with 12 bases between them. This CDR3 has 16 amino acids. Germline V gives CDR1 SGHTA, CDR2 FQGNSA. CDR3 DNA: TGTGCCAGCAGCCCCGCGACCAGGTCTGGGGCCAACGTCCTGACTTTC. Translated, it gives CASSPATRSGANVLTF.